This T cell receptor (beta chain) was obtained from a study of blood T cell repertoires in COVID-19. Study information: The study drew acute and convalescent COVID-19 samples from the United States, Italy and Spain. From T cells, B-cell-depleted T cells, or PBMCs came the material, which was cDNA or gDNA.

Germline assignment: CDR1 LGHNA and CDR2 YNFKEQ. Deletions cut 1 base from V and 7 bases from J, with 14 bases between. This CDR3 contains 15 residues. Original analysis: It was from reference gene primer amplification that nucleated cell counts were estimated. This table comes from immunoSEQ multiplex PCR, and its TCRdb copy is limited to in-frame clones, with some not included. V, J and clone size are taken as reported in that table, and D and trimming were inferred from the DNA itself. Of 60,000 to 80,000 clones listed, roughly 90% were seen once; the top ten hold just under 0.6%. The sequencing input was peripheral blood. The clonotype was recovered from a man aged 60 to 69 with acute or convalescent COVID-19. The chain recombines TRBV4-2 with TRBJ1-5; possibly TRBD1 for D (6 bases). The CDR3 DNA sequence: TGTGCCAGCAGCCAAGTCCGGGGCAGGGGCCAGCCCCAGCATTTT. Translating it yields CASSQVRGRGQPQHF.